The clone carrying this TCR beta chain was seen a handful of times. Its antigen is not identified. This sample stems from a study of T cells in Graves' hyperthyroidism and ophthalmopathy. Together with thyroid ultrasound, orbital computed tomography, serum thyroxine and TRAb, clinical symptoms were used for diagnoses. Authors of the study amplified TCR beta CDR3 regions from RNA transcripts. Researchers ran a first-round RT-PCR on the TCR CDR3 using the HTBI primer set. TCRdb analysed the multiplex PCR reads with MiXCR anew, one entry per CDR3 protein. The sample includes 730,000 or so distinct CDR3 sequences, about 17% of them seen just once. This CDR3 has 13 amino acids. The ends were cut back, 2 bases at V and 5 bases at J, with 12 bases in the middle. Per germline, CDR1 DFQATT and CDR2 SNEGSKA (reference sequence). Study-level points and caveats: Peripheral blood also featured most of the thyroid clonotypes expanded above 0.001.

Sequences were obtained from blood. The J gene is TRBJ1-1, the V gene TRBV20-1, with a possible D match to TRBD1 (6 bases). The sequence derives from a woman between 45 and 60 years old with Graves' hyperthyroidism that later progressed to Graves' ophthalmopathy. CDR3 nucleotide sequence: TGCAGTGCTAGACACAGGGTAAAGACTGAAGCTTTCTTT. It codes for CSARHRVKTEAFF.